Below are 20 T cell receptor beta chains sequenced from a single sample in a study of control samples from healthy donors and cancer patients (dated by TCRdb to 2018 to 2021). Library preparation employed the immunoSEQ multiplex PCR assay. The immuneACCESS repertoire file appears here via TCRdb, limited to in-frame rearrangements. These files lack a portion of the clones; in checked studies, under half of the deficit traces to unresolved V genes, and the cause of the others is not known. The sample profile shows about 130,000 clones; approximately 90% of them were found once. More than 2.5% of the sample is held by the ten biggest clonotypes. The source material was blood. The receptors stem from a man between 50 and 59 years old in good health.

The chain recombines TRBV6-1 with TRBJ1-4; the D is unclear. The V end was cut by 0 bases, the J end by 8 bases, with 13 bases between. This CDR3 comprises 15 residues. Germline V lookup: CDR1 MNHNS, CDR2 SASEGT. CDR3 sequence: CASSEAGSRREKLFF. The DNA of the CDR3 is TGTGCCAGCAGTGAAGCGGGATCACGCCGGGAAAAACTGTTTTTT.

The chain is built from TRBV7-8 and TRBJ1-1; perhaps TRBD1 as D (5 bases). The length of the CDR3 is 13 residues. The V and J ends lost 1 base and 5 bases respectively, with 8 bases between them. In germline, CDR1 is SGHVS, CDR2 FQNEAQ. The CDR3 DNA reads as TGTGCCAGCAGCTTAGGGGGGAGAACTGAAGCTTTCTTT. Translation gives CASSLGGRTEAFF.

This sequence joins TRBV11-2 and TRBJ2-5; 11 positions agree with TRBD1. J gave up 5 bases and V 1 base, and 0 bases lay outside the gene matches. This CDR3 contains 14 residues. CDR1 is SGHAT and CDR2 is FQNNGV in the germline V gene. The CDR3 DNA is TGTGCCAGCAGCTTAGGGACAGGGGGCGAGACCCAGTACTTC. It translates to CASSLGTGGETQYF.

The chain joins TRBV5-8 to TRBJ2-7; tentatively, D is TRBD2 (7 bases). CDR3 length: 15 residues. Looked up from germline, CDR1 is SGHTS and CDR2 is YDEGEE. V gave up 3 bases and J gave up 4 bases, with 17 bases separating them. The CDR3 coding sequence is TGTGCCAGCAGCTCCGGGGGGCAGGGGATTTACGAGCAGTACTTC. Translating it yields CASSSGGQGIYEQYF.

The chain links TRBV9 to TRBJ2-1, with a possible D match to TRBD1 (6 bases). Trimming stripped 2 bases from V and 2 bases from J, with 11 bases between. Germline V gene data show CDR1 as SGDLS and CDR2 as YYNGEE. The CDR3 runs to 15 residues. The DNA for the CDR3 is TGTGCCAGCAGCGTCCTCGGGGACACCTACAATGAGCAGTTCTTC. Protein: CASSVLGDTYNEQFF.

This sequence joins TRBV28 and TRBJ2-3; perhaps TRBD2 as D (5 bases). Trimming removed 4 bases from V and 9 bases from J, with 11 bases in between. This CDR3 has 12 amino acids. Germline CDR1 reads MDHEN; CDR2 reads SYDVKM. CDR3 sequence (DNA): TGTGCCAGCAGTTACGGTCCGGGGACGCAGTATTTT. Its protein product is CASSYGPGTQYF.

This clone was seen more than once but under ten times. The rearrangement uses TRBV5-5 and TRBJ1-5; no definite D call. Trimming pared 1 base from V and 5 bases from J, leaving 10 bases between. Germline CDR1 reads SGHKS; CDR2 reads YYEKEE (reference sequence). This CDR3 has 14 amino acids. The CDR3 DNA sequence: TGTGCCAGCAGCTTGTCGGCCCGGGATCAGCCCCAGCATTTT. This encodes CASSLSARDQPQHF. Full variable domain (rest looked up from reference TRBV5-5 and TRBJ1-5): DAGVTQSPTHLIKTRGQQVTLRCSPISGHKSVSWYQQVLGQGPQFIFQYYEKEERGRGNFPDRFSARQFPNYSSELNVNALLLGDSALYLCASSLSARDQPQHFGDGTRLSIL.

This rearrangement joins TRBV24-1 to TRBJ2-3, with TRBD2 identical over 11 bases. Germline V gives CDR1 KGHDR, CDR2 SFDVKD. Trimming took 4 bases from V and 8 from J; bases not matched to a gene: 10. The CDR3 has 16 amino acids. The CDR3 protein is CATSDPIAGGHGTQYF. DNA for the CDR3: TGTGCCACCAGTGACCCTATAGCGGGGGGGCATGGTACGCAGTATTTT.

This clone was detected a few times. The chain couples TRBV11-2 to TRBJ2-1, with TRBD1 as a possible D gene (6 bases). Germline values: CDR1 SGHAT, CDR2 FQNNGV. V was clipped by 1 base and J by 12 bases, with 19 bases between them. This CDR3 is built from 15 residues. CDR3 region: CASSLAPQGSYGQFF. CDR3 coding DNA: TGTGCCAGCAGCTTAGCGCCACAGGGTTCGTACGGGCAGTTCTTC.

The chain joins TRBV20-1 to TRBJ1-2; the match to TRBD1 covers 9 bases. Germline CDR1 and CDR2: DFQATT and SNEGSKA (reference sequence). The trim removed 3 bases at V and 4 bases at J, leaving 3 bases unmatched. The CDR3 has 13 residues. CDR3 sequence (DNA): TGCAGTGCTAGTGACAGGGGGGGCTATGGCTACACCTTC. Encoded protein: CSASDRGGYGYTF.

The chain links TRBV5-1 to TRBJ2-7; possibly TRBD1 for D (6 bases). CDR3 length: 13 residues. CDR1 is SGHRS and CDR2 is YFSETQ in the germline V gene. Trimming left V 4 bases short and J 3 bases short, with 11 bases between. CDR3 sequence: CASSPGQSYEQYF. The CDR3 nucleotides are TGCGCCAGCAGCCCAGGACAGAGCTACGAGCAGTACTTC.

V gene TRBV5-6 combines with J gene TRBJ2-3; TRBD1 matches 10 bases. CDR3 length: 17 amino acids. Germline V gene data show CDR1 as SGHDT and CDR2 as YYEEEE. J gave up 4 bases and V 5 bases, and 13 bases lay outside the gene matches. CDR3 DNA: TGTGCCAGCAGAAAAGGACAGGGGGGGAGATTGGCAGATACGCAGTATTTT. It encodes CASRKGQGGRLADTQYF.

This chain uses TRBV4-2 with TRBJ2-7; D is tentatively TRBD1 or TRBD2 (5 bases each). The CDR3 loop spans 12 amino acids. With 0 bases removed from V and 7 bases from J, the gap between germline ends came to 7 bases. Germline loops: CDR1 LGHNA, CDR2 YNFKEQ. CDR3 in DNA: TGTGCCAGCAGCCAAGATGGGGGTGAGCAGTACTTC. It is translated as CASSQDGGEQYF.

In DNA, the CDR3 is TGTGCCAGCAGCTTAGCGTGGGGGACTAGCTCTGGAAACACCATATATTTT. Its translation is CASSLAWGTSSGNTIYF. The rearrangement joins TRBV7-8 to TRBJ1-3, with D possibly matching TRBD1 (5 bases). The germline gives CDR1 SGHVS, CDR2 FQNEAQ. This CDR3 is 17 amino acids long. V shed 0 bases and J shed 0 bases, with 12 bases lying between them.

The V call is TRBV11-1, the J call TRBJ2-7; D might be TRBD1 or TRBD2, each matching 5 bases. V lost 4 bases and J 0 bases, leaving 7 bases between the germline ends. Per germline, CDR1 SGHAT and CDR2 FQDESV (reference sequence). This CDR3 comprises 13 residues. CDR3 sequence reads: CASSWDLSYEQYF. CDR3 nucleotides: TGTGCCAGCAGCTGGGACCTCTCCTACGAGCAGTACTTC. Variable domain in full (rest from reference TRBV11-1 and TRBJ2-7): EAEVAQSPRYKITEKSQAVAFWCDPISGHATLYWYRQILGQGPELLVQFQDESVVDDSQLPKDRFSAERLKGVDSTLKIQPAELGDSAMYLCASSWDLSYEQYFGPGTRLTVT.

The J gene is TRBJ1-2, the V gene TRBV9; D not certain. This CDR3 spans 15 amino acids. Germline V gene sequence: CDR1 SGDLS, CDR2 YYNGEE. Trimming shortened V by 0 bases and J by 0 bases, and 9 bases separated the two germline ends. CDR3 region: CASSVGAGTNYGYTF. CDR3 in DNA: TGTGCCAGCAGCGTAGGGGCCGGGACTAACTATGGCTACACCTTC.

The chain links TRBV30 to TRBJ1-2; TRBD1 might be the D (5 bases). Looked up from germline, CDR1 is GTSNPN and CDR2 is SVGIG (reference sequence). There are 17 residues in the CDR3. V was pared by 3 bases and J by 3 bases, with 23 bases between. The CDR3 nucleotides read TGTGCCTGGAGCAAAGGGTCCGGGACGGGCGGGTACTATGGCTACACCTTC. Its translation is CAWSKGSGTGGYYGYTF. The full variable domain, with the rest looked up from reference TRBV30 and TRBJ1-2, is SQTIHQWPATLVQPVGSPLSLECTVEGTSNPNLYWYRQAAGRGLQLLFYSVGIGQISSEVPQNLSASRPQDRQFILSSKKLLLSDSGFYLCAWSKGSGTGGYYGYTFGSGTRLTVV.

The V and J genes are TRBV7-8 and TRBJ1-6; no reliable D call. This CDR3 has 17 amino acids. CDR1 SGHVS and CDR2 FQNEAQ come from the germline V gene. V shed 0 bases and J shed 4 bases, with 13 bases lying between them. CDR3 in amino acids: CASSLAVERLYNSPLHF. The CDR3, as DNA: TGTGCCAGCAGCTTAGCGGTTGAGAGGTTGTATAATTCACCCCTCCACTTT.

The rearrangement links TRBV6-1 to TRBJ2-7; no reliable D call. The germline gives CDR1 MNHNS, CDR2 SASEGT. There are 13 residues in the CDR3. The V end was cut by 2 bases, the J end by 5 bases, with 10 bases between. CDR3 nucleotides: TGTGCCAGCAGTGAATTTAGGGTCGACGAGCAGTACTTC. It encodes CASSEFRVDEQYF.

The chain joins TRBV6-5 to TRBJ2-5; D may be TRBD2 (7 bases). Germline-derived CDR1 and CDR2 are MNHEY and SVGAGI. This CDR3 has 15 amino acids. The V end was cut by 8 bases, the J end by 5 bases, with 21 bases between. The CDR3 loop is CASRLRGGRRETQYF. The DNA for the CDR3 is TGTGCCAGCCGTCTTAGGGGGGGTCGTCGGGAGACCCAGTACTTC.